Listed below are T cell receptor beta chains from one sample, sequenced in a study of blood T cells in healthy people across ages. TCRdb analysed the 5' RACE reads with MiXCR anew, one entry per CDR3 protein. In the table there are more than 650,000 distinct CDR3 sequences, about 20% of which are singletons. Sequencing input: blood. Source of these receptors: a man between 70 and 80 years old in good health. Both conserved end residues are part of each CDR3. A D gene is named only where the DNA matches it firmly. Size tells how often a clone was seen (once, few, many) or the class of an expanded clone, and some rows leave it out.

V gene	clone size	CDR3 length	D gene	J gene	CDR3 DNA	CDR3 protein
TRBV4-1	few	14	NA	TRBJ2-5	TGCGCCAGCAGCCAAGGAGGAGGGGTTGAGACCCAGTACTTC	CASSQGGGVETQYF
TRBV5-1	many	14	TRBD2	TRBJ2-3	TGCGCCAGCAGCTTGACTAGCGGAACAGATACGCAGTATTTT	CASSLTSGTDTQYF
TRBV6-6	few	15	NA	TRBJ2-2	TGTGCCAGCAGTTACTCTCTAGGGGACACCGGGGAGCTGTTTTTT	CASSYSLGDTGELFF
TRBV2	few	14	TRBD1	TRBJ1-2	TGTGCCAGCAGTGAAAGGGGGACAGGGATCGGCTACACCTTC	CASSERGTGIGYTF
TRBV12-3/TRBV12-4	NA	17	TRBD2	TRBJ2-3	TGTGCCAGCAGTTTAGGGTCTAGCGGGAGGAGGGCAGATACGCAGTATTTT	CASSLGSSGRRADTQYF
TRBV20-1	many	13	TRBD2	TRBJ2-3	TGCAGTGCTAGAGATCTCGGGCGGGGGACGCAGTATTTT	CSARDLGRGTQYF
TRBV12-3/TRBV12-4	NA	16	TRBD2	TRBJ2-5	TGTGCCAGCAGTGCCGAGGGACTAGCAGGTCAAGAGACCCAGTACTTC	CASSAEGLAGQETQYF
TRBV3-1	NA	16	TRBD2	TRBJ2-2	TGTGCCAGCAGCTCACGGACTAGCGGGAACACCGGGGAGCTGTTTTTT	CASSSRTSGNTGELFF
TRBV7-2	NA	14	NA	TRBJ2-1	TGTGCCAGCGGGAGGCCCATTAAGGGCAATGAGCAGTTCTTC	CASGRPIKGNEQFF
TRBV5-1	once	16	NA	TRBJ2-6	TGCGCCAGCAGCTTGGCAGGAGGGACTGGGGCCAACGTCCTGACTTTC	CASSLAGGTGANVLTF
TRBV20-1	NA	15	NA	TRBJ2-6	TGCAGTGCTGTTAACCCCTACTCTGGGGCCAACGTCCTGACTTTC	CSAVNPYSGANVLTF
TRBV6-5	few	15	NA	TRBJ2-4	TGTGCCAGCAGGCCGACAGGTCTAGCCAAAAACATTCAGTACTTC	CASRPTGLAKNIQYF
TRBV20-1	NA	15	TRBD2	TRBJ2-3	TGCAGTGCTAGGGCGACTAGCGGAGGCACAGATACGCAGTATTTT	CSARATSGGTDTQYF
TRBV19	many	11	NA	TRBJ2-3	TGTGCCAGTAGTATAGGGGATACGCAGTATTTT	CASSIGDTQYF
TRBV12-3/TRBV12-4	NA	14	NA	TRBJ1-1	TGTGCCAGCAGTTTAGAGGTCCCGAACACTGAAGCTTTCTTT	CASSLEVPNTEAFF
TRBV27	NA	19	TRBD2	TRBJ2-1	TGTGCCAGCAGCCCCGGACTAGCGGGGACTTTTAGCTCCTACAATGAGCAGTTCTTC	CASSPGLAGTFSSYNEQFF
TRBV5-1	few	15	NA	TRBJ1-1	TGCGCCAGCAGCTTGGGGGGGGACCTGAACACTGAAGCTTTCTTT	CASSLGGDLNTEAFF
TRBV20-1	few	15	NA	TRBJ2-4	TGCAGTGCTAGAGGAATCACACTAGCCAAAAACATTCAGTACTTC	CSARGITLAKNIQYF
TRBV20-1	NA	16	NA	TRBJ2-3	TGCAATGCTAGAGAGCTGTGGCTAGCGAGCACAGATACGCAGTATTTT	CNARELWLASTDTQYF
TRBV18	NA	11	NA	TRBJ1-4	TGTGCCAGCTCCACCGGGGGAAAACTGTTTTTT	CASSTGGKLFF
TRBV12-3/TRBV12-4	NA	14	TRBD1	TRBJ1-5	TGTGCCAGCAGTTCCCAGGGGGGTCCTCAGCCCCAGCATTTT	CASSSQGGPQPQHF
TRBV20-1	few	15	TRBD2	TRBJ2-5	TGCAGTGCTCGTCCTCCGGGACTAGCGGGGAGGGAGCAGTACTTC	CSARPPGLAGREQYF
TRBV5-1	NA	15	TRBD1	TRBJ2-1	TGCGCCAGCTCCCTGACAGGGGGCCTTATGGATGAGCAGTTCTTC	CASSLTGGLMDEQFF
TRBV7-6	few	13	NA	TRBJ2-3	TGTGCCAGCAGCGCCAGGATCGGGGGTACGCAGTATTTT	CASSARIGGTQYF
TRBV28	few	19	TRBD1	TRBJ1-5	TGTGCCAGCAGTTCCTCTTCCGGGACAGGGGGCATGGGCAATCAGCCCCAGCATTTT	CASSSSSGTGGMGNQPQHF
TRBV6-6	few	15	TRBD2	TRBJ2-1	TGTGCCAGCACCGACCGGGGGGTCTCCTACAATGAGCAGTTCTTC	CASTDRGVSYNEQFF
TRBV20-1	NA	12	NA	TRBJ2-6	TGCAGTGCTAGAGTTGGGGCCAACGTCCTGACTTTC	CSARVGANVLTF
TRBV2	many	15	NA	TRBJ2-2	TGTGCCAGCAGTGAGAGGGGACTGAACACCGGGGAGCTGTTTTTT	CASSERGLNTGELFF
TRBV6-2/TRBV6-3	NA	15	NA	TRBJ1-5	TGTGCCAGCAGTCCCGACAGGCCGGGGAATCAGCCCCAGCATTTT	CASSPDRPGNQPQHF
TRBV6-5	NA	16	NA	TRBJ1-1	TGTGCCAGCAGTTACGGCCTGGGTCAGAGGAACACTGAAGCTTTCTTT	CASSYGLGQRNTEAFF
TRBV4-1	NA	17	NA	TRBJ2-3	TGCGCCAGCAGCCAAGGAGTACCCCTCCTGTTGACAGATACGCAGTATTTT	CASSQGVPLLLTDTQYF
TRBV12-3/TRBV12-4	NA	15	TRBD2	TRBJ2-1	TGTGCCAGCAGTCGAGCGGGGGGAAACTACAATGAGCAGTTCTTC	CASSRAGGNYNEQFF
TRBV14	NA	16	NA	TRBJ2-5	TGTGCCAGCAGCCAACGTAATTTGGCAGGGCGGGAGACCCAGTACTTC	CASSQRNLAGRETQYF
TRBV7-8	few	8	NA	TRBJ1-2	TGTGCCAGCGACGGCTACACCTTC	CASDGYTF
TRBV20-1	few	16	TRBD1	TRBJ1-1	TGCAGTGCCACACCCTTGACAGGGGCACTTGGAACTGAAGCTTTCTTT	CSATPLTGALGTEAFF
TRBV18	NA	13	NA	TRBJ2-1	TGTGCCAGCTCACCACTTTCCGTAGATGAGCAGTTCTTC	CASSPLSVDEQFF
TRBV2	NA	14	TRBD2	TRBJ2-3	TGTGCCAGCTGCCAACTAGCGGGTCGCCCTACGCAGTATTTT	CASCQLAGRPTQYF
TRBV20-1	few	12	NA	TRBJ1-2	TGCAGTGCCCTAGAAGACCCGACCGGCTACACCTTC	CSALEDPTGYTF
TRBV30	NA	11	NA	TRBJ1-5	TGTGCCTGGGGGGTCGGAGAGCCCCAGCATTTT	CAWGVGEPQHF
TRBV14	NA	14	NA	TRBJ2-7	TGTGCCAGCAGCCAAGATCATAGCTCCTACGAGCAGTACTTC	CASSQDHSSYEQYF
TRBV12-3/TRBV12-4	few	13	NA	TRBJ1-5	TGTGCCAGCACCGTCTGGGGGACCCAGCCCCAGCATTTT	CASTVWGTQPQHF
TRBV20-1	NA	16	TRBD2	TRBJ2-4	TGCAGTGCTAGCAGACTAGCGGGGGGGCCGGAAAACATTCAGTACTTC	CSASRLAGGPENIQYF
TRBV6-6	few	15	NA	TRBJ2-7	TGTGCCAGCAGTTATGTGCGCTTCGGGGACTACGAGCAGTACTTC	CASSYVRFGDYEQYF
TRBV28	NA	16	TRBD1	TRBJ1-5	TGTGCCAGCAGCTTGACAGGGGGCGGGAAGAATCAGCCCCAGCATTTT	CASSLTGGGKNQPQHF
TRBV29-1	NA	13	TRBD1	TRBJ2-7	TGCGGCGCTGGACAGGGGGTAGACATAGGGCAGTACTTC	CGAGQGVDIGQYF
TRBV19	NA	15	NA	TRBJ2-6	TGTGCCAGTAGTATCCGCAGAACTGGGGCCAACGTCCTGACTTTC	CASSIRRTGANVLTF
TRBV28	few	12	NA	TRBJ1-5	TGTGCCAGCGAGACAGGCCCCCAGCCCCAGCATTTT	CASETGPQPQHF
TRBV28	NA	13	NA	TRBJ2-7	TGTGCCAGCAAGAGGGACGGCACCTACGAGCAGTACTTC	CASKRDGTYEQYF
TRBV7-9	many	14	NA	TRBJ1-1	TGTGCCAGCAGGCACCAAGGGCAGAACACTGAAGCTTTCTTT	CASRHQGQNTEAFF
TRBV7-2	many	13	NA	TRBJ2-1	TGTGCCAGCAGCTTAAGGGGTTACAATGAGCAGTTCTTC	CASSLRGYNEQFF
TRBV12-3/TRBV12-4	few	18	TRBD2	TRBJ2-5	TGTGCCAGCAGTTTTAGGTGGTACAGCGGGGGGCTACAAGAGACCCAGTACTTC	CASSFRWYSGGLQETQYF
TRBV19	NA	13	NA	TRBJ1-2	TGTGCCAGTAGTATTCCCGACTTCTATGGCTACACCTTC	CASSIPDFYGYTF
TRBV9	few	15	TRBD2	TRBJ2-3	TGTGCCAGCAGCGTAATAACTAGCGGAGCAGATACGCAGTATTTT	CASSVITSGADTQYF
TRBV2	few	14	NA	TRBJ2-3	TGTGCCACCGAGCCCCGTTTATCTACAGATACGCAGTATTTT	CATEPRLSTDTQYF
TRBV7-2	NA	14	NA	TRBJ2-1	TGTGCCAGCAGCCCCTTACGACAGAACCAAAGGCAGTTCTTC	CASSPLRQNQRQFF
TRBV12-3/TRBV12-4	NA	16	TRBD1	TRBJ2-1	TGTGCCAGCAGCCAAAATCGAGGGGGCAGAAACAATGAGCAGTTCTTC	CASSQNRGGRNNEQFF
TRBV5-1	NA	16	TRBD2	TRBJ2-2	TGCGCCAGCAGCTTGTCGGCTAGCGGTAACACCGGGGAGCTGTTTTTT	CASSLSASGNTGELFF
TRBV6-5	few	15	TRBD1	TRBJ1-1	TGTGCCAGCAGTTCAGGGGGAACCATGAACACTGAAGCTTTCTTT	CASSSGGTMNTEAFF
TRBV20-1	few	13	TRBD1	TRBJ1-4	TGCAGTGCTAGTTCGACAGGGAACGAAAAACTGTTTTTT	CSASSTGNEKLFF
TRBV19	once	15	NA	TRBJ1-5	TGTGCCAGTAGTATGGGGGGCGCAGGCAATCAGCCCCAGCATTTT	CASSMGGAGNQPQHF